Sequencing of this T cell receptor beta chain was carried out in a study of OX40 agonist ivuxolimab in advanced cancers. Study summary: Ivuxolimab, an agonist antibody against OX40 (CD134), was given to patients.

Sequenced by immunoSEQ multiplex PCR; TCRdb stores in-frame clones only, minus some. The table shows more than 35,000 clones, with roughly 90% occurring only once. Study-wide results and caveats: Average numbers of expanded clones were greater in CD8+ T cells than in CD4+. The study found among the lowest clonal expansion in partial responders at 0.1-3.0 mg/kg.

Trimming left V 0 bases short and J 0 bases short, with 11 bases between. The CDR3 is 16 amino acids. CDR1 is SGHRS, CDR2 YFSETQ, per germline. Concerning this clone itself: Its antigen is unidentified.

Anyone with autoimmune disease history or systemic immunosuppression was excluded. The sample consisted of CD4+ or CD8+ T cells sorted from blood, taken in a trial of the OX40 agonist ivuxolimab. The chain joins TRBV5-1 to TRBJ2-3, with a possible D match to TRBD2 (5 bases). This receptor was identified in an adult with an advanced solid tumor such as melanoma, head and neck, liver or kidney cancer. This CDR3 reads CASSLGTGLSTDTQYF. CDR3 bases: TGCGCCAGCAGCTTGGGAACGGGGTTAAGCACAGATACGCAGTATTTT. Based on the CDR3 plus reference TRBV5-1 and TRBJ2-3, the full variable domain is KAGVTQTPRYLIKTRGQQVTLSCSPISGHRSVSWYQQTPGQGLQFLFEYFSETQRNKGNFPGRFSGRQFSNSRSEMNVSTLELGDSALYLCASSLGTGLSTDTQYFGPGTRLTVL.